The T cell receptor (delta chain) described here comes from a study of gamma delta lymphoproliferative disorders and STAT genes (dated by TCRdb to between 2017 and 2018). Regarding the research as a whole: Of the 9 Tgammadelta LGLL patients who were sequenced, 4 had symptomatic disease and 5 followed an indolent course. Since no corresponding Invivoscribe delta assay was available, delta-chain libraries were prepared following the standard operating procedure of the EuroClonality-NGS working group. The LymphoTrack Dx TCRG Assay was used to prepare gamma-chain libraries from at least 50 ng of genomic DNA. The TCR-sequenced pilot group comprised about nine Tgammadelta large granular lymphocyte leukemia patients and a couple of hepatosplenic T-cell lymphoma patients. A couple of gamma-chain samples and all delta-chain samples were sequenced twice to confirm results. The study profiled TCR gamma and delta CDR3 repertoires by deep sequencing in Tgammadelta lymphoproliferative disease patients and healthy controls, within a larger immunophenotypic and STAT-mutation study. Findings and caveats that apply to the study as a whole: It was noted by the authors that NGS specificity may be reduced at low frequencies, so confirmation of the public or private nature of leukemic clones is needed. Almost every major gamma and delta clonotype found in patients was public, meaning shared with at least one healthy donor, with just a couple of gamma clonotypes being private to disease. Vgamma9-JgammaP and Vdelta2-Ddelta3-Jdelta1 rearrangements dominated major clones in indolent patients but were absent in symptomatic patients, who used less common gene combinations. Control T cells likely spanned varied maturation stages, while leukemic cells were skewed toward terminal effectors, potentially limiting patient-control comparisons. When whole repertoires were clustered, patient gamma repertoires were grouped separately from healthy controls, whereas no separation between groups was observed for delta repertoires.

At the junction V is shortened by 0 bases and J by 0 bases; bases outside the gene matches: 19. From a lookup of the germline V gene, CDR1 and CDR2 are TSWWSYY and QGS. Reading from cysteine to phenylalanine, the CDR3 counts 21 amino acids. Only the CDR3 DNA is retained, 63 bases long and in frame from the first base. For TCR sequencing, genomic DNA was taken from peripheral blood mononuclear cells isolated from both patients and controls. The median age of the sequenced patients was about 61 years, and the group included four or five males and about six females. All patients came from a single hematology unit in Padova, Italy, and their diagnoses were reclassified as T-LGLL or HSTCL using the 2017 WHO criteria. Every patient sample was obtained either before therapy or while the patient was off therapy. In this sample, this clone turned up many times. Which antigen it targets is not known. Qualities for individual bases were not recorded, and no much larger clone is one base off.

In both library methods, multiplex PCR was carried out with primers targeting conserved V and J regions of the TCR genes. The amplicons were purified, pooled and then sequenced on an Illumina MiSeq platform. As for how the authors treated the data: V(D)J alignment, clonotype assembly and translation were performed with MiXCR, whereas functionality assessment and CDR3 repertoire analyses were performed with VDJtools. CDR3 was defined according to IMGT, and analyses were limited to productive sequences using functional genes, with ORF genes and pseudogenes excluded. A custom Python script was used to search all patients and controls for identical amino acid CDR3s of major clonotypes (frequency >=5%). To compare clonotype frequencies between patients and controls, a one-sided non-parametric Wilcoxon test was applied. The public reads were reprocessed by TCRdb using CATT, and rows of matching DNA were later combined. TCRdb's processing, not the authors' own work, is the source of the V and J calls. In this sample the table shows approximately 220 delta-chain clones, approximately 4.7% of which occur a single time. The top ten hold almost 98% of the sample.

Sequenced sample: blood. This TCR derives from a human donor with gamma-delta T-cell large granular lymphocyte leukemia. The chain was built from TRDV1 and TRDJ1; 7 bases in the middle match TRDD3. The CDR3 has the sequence CALGELAALRGWGVYTDKLIF. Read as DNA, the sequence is TGTGCTCTTGGGGAACTAGCGGCCCTACGGGGCTGGGGGGTGTACACCGATAAACTCATCTTT.